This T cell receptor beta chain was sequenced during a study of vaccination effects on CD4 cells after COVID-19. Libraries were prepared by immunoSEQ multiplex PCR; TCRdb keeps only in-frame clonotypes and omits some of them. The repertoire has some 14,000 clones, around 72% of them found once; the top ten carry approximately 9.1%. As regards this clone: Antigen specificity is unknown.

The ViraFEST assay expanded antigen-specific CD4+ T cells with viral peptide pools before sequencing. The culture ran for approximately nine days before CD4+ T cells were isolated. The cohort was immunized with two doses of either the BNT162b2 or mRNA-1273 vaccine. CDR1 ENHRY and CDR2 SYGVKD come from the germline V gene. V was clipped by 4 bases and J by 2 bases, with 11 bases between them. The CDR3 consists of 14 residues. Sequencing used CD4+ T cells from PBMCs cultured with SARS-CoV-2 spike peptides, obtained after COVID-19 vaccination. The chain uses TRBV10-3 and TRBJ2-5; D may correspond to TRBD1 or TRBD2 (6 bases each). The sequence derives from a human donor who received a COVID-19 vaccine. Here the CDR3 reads CAISGRGGQETQYF. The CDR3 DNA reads TGTGCCATCAGTGGACGAGGGGGGCAAGAGACCCAGTACTTC.